This TCR beta chain is drawn from a study of OX40 agonist ivuxolimab in advanced cancers. Sequencing used immunoSEQ multiplex PCR; TCRdb keeps in-frame clones, though not all of them. In the table there are some 74,000 clones, more than 75% of which are singletons. V shed 8 bases and J shed 3 bases, with 10 bases lying between them. Looked up from germline, CDR1 is MRHNA and CDR2 is SNTAGT. CDR3 length: 12 amino acids. The receptor was isolated from an adult with an advanced solid tumor such as melanoma, head and neck, liver or kidney cancer. The chain employs TRBV6-4 and TRBJ2-5; D unclear. Sequenced material: CD4+ or CD8+ T cells sorted from blood, taken in a trial of the OX40 agonist ivuxolimab. The DNA of the CDR3 is TGTGCCAGCCCCGGACCCAAAGAGACCCAGTACTTC. Translation: CASPGPKETQYF.